One T cell receptor beta chain is described in this entry. The data derive from a study of T-cell reconstitution after alpha-beta-depleted transplantation in children. Unique molecular identifiers were used in preparing the TCRbeta library. Via MiXCR, TCRdb re-called the PCR reads, giving one row per CDR3 protein. Of approximately 1,000,000 distinct CDR3 sequences listed, about 29% were seen once; the top ten hold roughly 27%. CDR3 length equals 15 residues. Trimming took 0 bases from V and 2 from J, leaving 11 bases between them. Germline V gene sequence: CDR1 SGHRS, CDR2 YFSETQ. The V and J genes are TRBV5-1 and TRBJ1-1; D gene unclear. This clonotype was obtained from a boy less than two years old who had a stem cell transplant for SCID, so the T cells may come from the graft donor. Sample: PBMCs, mostly from graft donor cells, taken 360 days after TCRalphabeta/CD19-depleted stem cell transplant. The CDR3 region is CASSLEVGLNTEAFF. In DNA form, the CDR3 reads TGCGCCAGCAGCTTGGAAGTCGGGCTTAACACTGAAGCTTTCTTT.